This T cell receptor (beta chain) was identified in a study of T cells in Graves' hyperthyroidism and ophthalmopathy. Trimming removed 4 bases at V and 2 bases at J, with 8 bases between. The CDR3 covers 15 residues. In germline, CDR1 is KGHDR, CDR2 SFDVKD. Hyperthyroidism patients were newly diagnosed, had disease duration under 2 months, and were aged 18 to 65 years. Study findings and constraints: Ophthalmopathy got predicted by the model a median approximately six months before its onset. Blood also showed most of the thyroid clonotypes that were expanded above 0.001.

RNA transcripts yielded amplified TCR beta CDR3 regions. Initially, a first-round RT-PCR of the TCR CDR3 employed the HTBI primer set. TCRdb itself ran the multiplex PCR reads through MiXCR, one entry per CDR3 protein. Altogether 500,000 to 600,000 distinct CDR3 sequences are present, 40% to 55% being singletons, with the ten largest covering more than 7%. Notes on this clonotype: Its antigen is as yet unknown.

The V call is TRBV24-1, the J call TRBJ2-6; D may be TRBD2 (5 bases). This sequence originates from a woman between 18 and 29 years old with Graves' hyperthyroidism. The sample was peripheral blood or thyroid tissue (not recorded which). This CDR3 reads CATSDLRAGANVLTF. CDR3 DNA: TGTGCCACCAGTGACCTGAGGGCTGGGGCCAACGTCCTGACTTTC.